This is a list of T cell receptor beta chains from one sample in a study of blood T cells in healthy people across ages. TCRdb reanalysed the 5' RACE reads using MiXCR and keeps one entry per CDR3 protein. The data hold about 640,000 distinct CDR3 sequences, with 45% to 65% observed a single time. What was sequenced was blood. Every receptor here comes from a man aged 55 to 70 in good health. CDR3s include the opening cysteine and the closing phenylalanine or tryptophan. The order of the fields is CDR3 protein, CDR3 DNA, V gene, clone size, D gene, J gene. D genes are given only for firm matches. Clone size is shown for a subset of rows, as once, few, many or a class of expanded clone.

CDR3aa: CATDSNSNQPQHF; CDR3nt: TGTGCCACCGACAGCAATAGCAATCAGCCCCAGCATTTT; v_gene: TRBV6-6; abundance: NA; d_gene: NA; j_gene: TRBJ1-5
CDR3aa: CASSPPTGNNEQFF; CDR3nt: TGTGCCAGCTCACCACCGACGGGAAACAATGAGCAGTTCTTC; v_gene: TRBV18; abundance: NA; d_gene: NA; j_gene: TRBJ2-1
CDR3aa: CASSKGTESPETQYF; CDR3nt: TGTGCCAGCAGCAAGGGGACAGAGAGCCCAGAGACCCAGTACTTC; v_gene: TRBV21-1; abundance: NA; d_gene: NA; j_gene: TRBJ2-5
CDR3aa: CATQTGVNTEAFF; CDR3nt: TGTGCCACCCAGACAGGGGTGAACACTGAAGCTTTCTTT; v_gene: TRBV15; abundance: NA; d_gene: TRBD1; j_gene: TRBJ1-1
CDR3aa: CASSELAGINQWQFF; CDR3nt: TGTGCCAGCAGTGAACTAGCGGGAATAAATCAATGGCAGTTCTTC; v_gene: TRBV6-1; abundance: NA; d_gene: TRBD2; j_gene: TRBJ2-1
CDR3aa: CASSRQGLAGATNEQFF; CDR3nt: TGCGCCAGCAGCCGCCAGGGACTAGCGGGAGCAACGAATGAGCAGTTCTTC; v_gene: TRBV5-1; abundance: NA; d_gene: TRBD2; j_gene: TRBJ2-1
CDR3aa: CSALTGTVKNTEAFF; CDR3nt: TGCAGTGCTTTAACCGGGACAGTCAAGAACACTGAAGCTTTCTTT; v_gene: TRBV20-1; abundance: NA; d_gene: TRBD1; j_gene: TRBJ1-1
CDR3aa: CASSTLGGYEETQYF; CDR3nt: TGCGCCAGCAGCACGCTAGGGGGCTATGAGGAGACCCAGTACTTC; v_gene: TRBV5-1; abundance: NA; d_gene: TRBD1; j_gene: TRBJ2-5
CDR3aa: CASSLRAGGHLSSYNEQFF; CDR3nt: TGTGCCAGCAGTTTAAGGGCGGGGGGACACTTGAGCTCCTACAATGAGCAGTTCTTC; v_gene: TRBV12-3/TRBV12-4; abundance: NA; d_gene: TRBD2; j_gene: TRBJ2-1
CDR3aa: CSASGGTGNSPLHF; CDR3nt: TGCAGTGCTAGTGGGGGCACGGGGAATTCACCCCTCCACTTT; v_gene: TRBV20-1; abundance: NA; d_gene: NA; j_gene: TRBJ1-6
CDR3aa: CASSLLSVSGANVLTF; CDR3nt: TGTGCCAGCAGTCTCCTGAGCGTCTCTGGGGCCAACGTCCTGACTTTC; v_gene: TRBV6-1; abundance: NA; d_gene: NA; j_gene: TRBJ2-6
CDR3aa: CASSGGVYEQYF; CDR3nt: TGTGCCAGCTCCGGGGGGGTTTACGAGCAGTACTTC; v_gene: TRBV7-9; abundance: NA; d_gene: TRBD2; j_gene: TRBJ2-7
CDR3aa: CSVEYRTSTYNEQFF; CDR3nt: TGCAGCGTTGAATATCGGACTAGTACCTACAATGAGCAGTTCTTC; v_gene: TRBV29-1; abundance: NA; d_gene: TRBD2; j_gene: TRBJ2-1
CDR3aa: CASSVGGGGPYEQYF; CDR3nt: TGTGCCAGCAGCGTAGGGGGAGGGGGACCGTACGAGCAGTACTTC; v_gene: TRBV9; abundance: few; d_gene: NA; j_gene: TRBJ2-7
CDR3aa: CAISESTGGTGANVLTF; CDR3nt: TGTGCCATCAGTGAGTCGACGGGGGGCACTGGGGCCAACGTCCTGACTTTC; v_gene: TRBV10-3; abundance: few; d_gene: NA; j_gene: TRBJ2-6
CDR3aa: CSVQRPGETQYF; CDR3nt: TGCAGCGTTCAGAGACCGGGGGAGACCCAGTACTTC; v_gene: TRBV29-1; abundance: few; d_gene: NA; j_gene: TRBJ2-5
CDR3aa: CAISGMDRDTYEQYF; CDR3nt: TGTGCCATCAGTGGGATGGACAGGGATACCTACGAGCAGTACTTC; v_gene: TRBV10-3; abundance: NA; d_gene: TRBD1; j_gene: TRBJ2-7